This T cell receptor beta chain was observed in a study of shared clonotypes between healthy human individuals. About the research overall: Donor ages ranged 18 to 49 years: a couple of women, a few men.

Only in-frame clones appear in the TCRdb table, and some are missing; sequencing was by immunoSEQ multiplex PCR. The sample has roughly 2.4 million clones, about 94% seen once. Study results and caveats: When naive CD4 clonotypes were compared across several donors, approximately 4.9% were shared.

Germline CDR1 is MGHRA and CDR2 is YSYEKL. The CDR3 sequence is 14 residues long. Between the trimmed V and J ends, which lost 4 bases and 3 bases, there was a span of 13 bases. Turning to this clone: Its antigen is not known.

This chain joins TRBV4-1 and TRBJ2-7; tentative D call: TRBD2 (6 bases). Sequenced material: naive CD4+ T cells sorted from blood. The subset is: CD45RA+ positively selected. This TCR was sampled from a young man in good health. CDR3 region: CASSPRDFYYEQYF. The CDR3 region has the DNA TGCGCCAGCAGCCCCCGGGACTTCTACTACGAGCAGTACTTC.